This T cell receptor (beta chain) was profiled in a study of CD4 T cells in relation to SARS-CoV-2 and coronaviruses. The unexposed donors gave CD4+ T cells in about 2010-2019, prior to COVID-19. Isolation of CD4+ T cells took place after around 11 days in culture. Clones were sequenced by immunoSEQ multiplex PCR, and TCRdb holds only the in-frame ones, with some missing. The sample comprises about 29,000 clones, around three quarters of which are singletons, and 20% rests with the top ten. To note about this clone: Its antigen remains unknown.

This CDR3 is 12 amino acids long. V was shortened by 4 bases and J by 6 bases, with 8 bases between the two germline ends. CDR1 and CDR2 (germline): MNHEY, SVGAGI. The TCR sequence derives from a human donor in good health. The specimen was CD4+ T cells from PBMCs, cultured in vitro. The chain combines TRBV6-5 with TRBJ2-3; a weak D match, TRBD1 (6 bases). The CDR3 region is CASSSQGDTQYF. CDR3 nucleotides: TGTGCCAGCAGTTCCCAGGGGGATACGCAGTATTTT.